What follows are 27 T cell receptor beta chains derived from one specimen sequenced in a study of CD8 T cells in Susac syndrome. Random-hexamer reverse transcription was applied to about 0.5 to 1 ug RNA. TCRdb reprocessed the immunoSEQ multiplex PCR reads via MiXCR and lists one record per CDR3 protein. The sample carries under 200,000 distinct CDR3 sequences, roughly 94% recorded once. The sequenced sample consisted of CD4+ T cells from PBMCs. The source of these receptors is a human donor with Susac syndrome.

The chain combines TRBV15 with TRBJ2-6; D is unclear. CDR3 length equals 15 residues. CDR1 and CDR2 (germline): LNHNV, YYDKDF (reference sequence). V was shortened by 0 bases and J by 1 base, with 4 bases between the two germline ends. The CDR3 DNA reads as TGTGCCACCAGCAGAGAGGGTTCTGGGGCCAACGTCCTGACTTTC. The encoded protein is CATSREGSGANVLTF.

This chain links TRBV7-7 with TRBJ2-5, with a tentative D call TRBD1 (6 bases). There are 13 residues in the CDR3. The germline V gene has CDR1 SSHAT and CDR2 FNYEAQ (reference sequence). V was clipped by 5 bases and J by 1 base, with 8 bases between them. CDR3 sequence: CASSVDSQETQYF. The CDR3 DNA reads TGTGCCAGCAGCGTGGACAGCCAAGAGACCCAGTACTTC.

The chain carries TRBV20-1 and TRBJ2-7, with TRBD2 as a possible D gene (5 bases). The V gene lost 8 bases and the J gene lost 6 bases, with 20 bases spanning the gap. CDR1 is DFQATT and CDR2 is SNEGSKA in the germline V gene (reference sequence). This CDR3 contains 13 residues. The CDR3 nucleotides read TGCAGTCCAGCAACCTCAAGTCGGGGCGAGCAGTACTTC. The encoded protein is CSPATSSRGEQYF.

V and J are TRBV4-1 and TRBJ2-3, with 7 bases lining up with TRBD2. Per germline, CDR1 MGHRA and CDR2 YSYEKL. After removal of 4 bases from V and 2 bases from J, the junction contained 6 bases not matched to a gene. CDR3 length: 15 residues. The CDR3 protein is CASSPTSGNTDTQYF. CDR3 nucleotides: TGCGCCAGCAGCCCAACAAGCGGGAACACAGATACGCAGTATTTT.

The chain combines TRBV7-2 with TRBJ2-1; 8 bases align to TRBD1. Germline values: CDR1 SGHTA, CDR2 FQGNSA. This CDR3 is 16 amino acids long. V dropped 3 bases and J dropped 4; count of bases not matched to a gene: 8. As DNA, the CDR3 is TGTGCCAGCAGCTTGACAGGGGCGGTACAGTACAATGAGCAGTTCTTC. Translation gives CASSLTGAVQYNEQFF.

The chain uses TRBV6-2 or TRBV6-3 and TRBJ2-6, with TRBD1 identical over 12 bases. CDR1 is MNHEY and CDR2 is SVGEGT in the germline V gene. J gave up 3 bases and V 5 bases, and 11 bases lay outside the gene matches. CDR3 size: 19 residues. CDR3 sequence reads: CASSLIPGQGALGANVLTF. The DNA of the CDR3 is TGTGCCAGCAGTCTTATCCCGGGACAGGGGGCGCTTGGGGCCAACGTCCTGACTTTC.

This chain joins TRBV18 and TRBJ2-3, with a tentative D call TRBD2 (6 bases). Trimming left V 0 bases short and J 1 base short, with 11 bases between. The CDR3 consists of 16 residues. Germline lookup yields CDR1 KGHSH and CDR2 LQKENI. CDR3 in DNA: TGTGCCAGCTCACCACCAGGATCGGGGGGCACAGATACGCAGTATTTT. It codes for CASSPPGSGGTDTQYF.

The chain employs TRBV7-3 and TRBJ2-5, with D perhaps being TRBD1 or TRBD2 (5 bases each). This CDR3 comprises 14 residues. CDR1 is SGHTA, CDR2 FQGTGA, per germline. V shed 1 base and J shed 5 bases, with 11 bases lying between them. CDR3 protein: CASSLNRGTETQYF. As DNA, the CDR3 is TGTGCCAGCAGCTTAAATCGAGGGACGGAGACCCAGTACTTC.

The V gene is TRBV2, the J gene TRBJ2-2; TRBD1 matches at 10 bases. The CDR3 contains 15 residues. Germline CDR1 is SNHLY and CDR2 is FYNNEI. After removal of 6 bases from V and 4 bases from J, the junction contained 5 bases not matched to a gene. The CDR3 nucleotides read TGTGCCAGCAGGGGGGACAGGGGCCCCACCGGGGAGCTGTTTTTT. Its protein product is CASRGDRGPTGELFF.

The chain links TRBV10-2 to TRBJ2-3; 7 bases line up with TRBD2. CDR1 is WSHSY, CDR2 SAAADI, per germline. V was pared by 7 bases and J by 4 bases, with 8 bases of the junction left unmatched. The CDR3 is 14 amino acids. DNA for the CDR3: TGCGCCAGCATCGAAGCGGGGCCGCCAGATACGCAGTATTTT. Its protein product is CASIEAGPPDTQYF.

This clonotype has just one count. The CDR3 here is CASSQDQRGHTIYF. CDR3 coding DNA: TGTGCCAGCAGCCAAGATCAGAGGGGGCACACCATATATTTT. V and J are TRBV14 and TRBJ1-3, with 7 bases matching TRBD1. Trimming took 0 bases from V and 8 from J; bases not matched to a gene: 4. The CDR3 length is 14 residues. CDR1 and CDR2 (germline): SGHDN, FVKESK.

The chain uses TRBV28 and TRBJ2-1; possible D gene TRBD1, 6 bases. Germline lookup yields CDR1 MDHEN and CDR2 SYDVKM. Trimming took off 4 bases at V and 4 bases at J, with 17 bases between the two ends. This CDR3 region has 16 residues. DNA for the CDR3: TGTGCCAGCAGTTCCCTGGGGGCTAGGGGATACAATGAGCAGTTCTTC. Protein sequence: CASSSLGARGYNEQFF.

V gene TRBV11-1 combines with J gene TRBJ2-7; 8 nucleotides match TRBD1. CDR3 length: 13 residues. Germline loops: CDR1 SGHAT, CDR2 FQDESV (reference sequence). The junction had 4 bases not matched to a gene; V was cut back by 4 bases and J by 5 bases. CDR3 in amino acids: CASSSGTGNEQYF. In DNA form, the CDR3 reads TGTGCCAGCAGCTCCGGGACAGGCAACGAGCAGTACTTC.

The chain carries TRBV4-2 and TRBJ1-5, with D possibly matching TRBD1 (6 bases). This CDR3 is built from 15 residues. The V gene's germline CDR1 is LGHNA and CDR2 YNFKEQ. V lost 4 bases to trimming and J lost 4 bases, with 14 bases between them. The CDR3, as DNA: TGTGCCAGCAGCCTCGGGACACGGGAAAATCAGCCCCAGCATTTT. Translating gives CASSLGTRENQPQHF.

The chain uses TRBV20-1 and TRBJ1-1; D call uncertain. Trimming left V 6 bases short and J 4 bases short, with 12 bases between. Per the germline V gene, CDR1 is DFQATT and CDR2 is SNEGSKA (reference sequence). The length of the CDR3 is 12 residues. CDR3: CSARMWGTEAFF. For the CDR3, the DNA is TGCAGTGCCCGTATGTGGGGCACTGAAGCTTTCTTT.

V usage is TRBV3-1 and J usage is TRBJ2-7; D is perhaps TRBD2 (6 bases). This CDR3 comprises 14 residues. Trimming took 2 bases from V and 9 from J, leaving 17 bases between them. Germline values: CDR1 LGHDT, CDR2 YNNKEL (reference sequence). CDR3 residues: CASSQSGGGAGQYF. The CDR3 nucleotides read TGTGCCAGCAGCCAAAGCGGTGGAGGGGCCGGGCAGTACTTC.

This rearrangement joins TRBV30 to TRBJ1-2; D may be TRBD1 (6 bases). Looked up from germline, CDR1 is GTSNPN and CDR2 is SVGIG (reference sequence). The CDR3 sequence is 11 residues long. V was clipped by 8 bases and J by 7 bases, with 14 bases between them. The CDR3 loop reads CAGGEWPGYTF. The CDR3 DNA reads TGTGCCGGGGGCGAGTGGCCTGGCTACACCTTC. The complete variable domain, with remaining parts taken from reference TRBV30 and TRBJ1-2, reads SQTIHQWPATLVQPVGSPLSLECTVEGTSNPNLYWYRQAAGRGLQLLFYSVGIGQISSEVPQNLSASRPQDRQFILSSKKLLLSDSGFYLCAGGEWPGYTFGSGTRLTVV.

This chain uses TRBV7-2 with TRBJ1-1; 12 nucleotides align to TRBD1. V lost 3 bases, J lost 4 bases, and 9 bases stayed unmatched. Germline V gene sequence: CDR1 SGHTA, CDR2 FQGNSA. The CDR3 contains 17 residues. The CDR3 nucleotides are TGTGCCAGCAGCTTCGCCGGGACAGGGGGCATAGTCACTGAAGCTTTCTTT. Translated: CASSFAGTGGIVTEAFF.

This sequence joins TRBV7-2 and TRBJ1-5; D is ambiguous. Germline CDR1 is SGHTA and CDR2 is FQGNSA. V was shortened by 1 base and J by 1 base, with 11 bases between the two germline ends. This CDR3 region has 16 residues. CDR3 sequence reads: CASSLGLRESNQPQHF. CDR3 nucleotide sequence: TGTGCCAGCAGCTTAGGGCTTCGGGAGAGCAATCAGCCCCAGCATTTT.

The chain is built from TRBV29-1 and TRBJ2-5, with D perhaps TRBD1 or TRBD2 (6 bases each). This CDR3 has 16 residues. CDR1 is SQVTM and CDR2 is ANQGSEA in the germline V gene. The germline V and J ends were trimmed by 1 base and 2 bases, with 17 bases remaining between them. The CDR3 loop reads CSVEGGRGLEQETQYF. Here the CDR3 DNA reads TGCAGCGTTGAAGGTGGTCGGGGGCTGGAACAAGAGACCCAGTACTTC.

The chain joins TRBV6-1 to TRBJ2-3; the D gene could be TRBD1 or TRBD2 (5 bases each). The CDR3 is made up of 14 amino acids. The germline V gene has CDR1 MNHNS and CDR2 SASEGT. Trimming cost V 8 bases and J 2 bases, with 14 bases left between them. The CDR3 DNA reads TGTGCCAGCCGCCGGGACCACACCACAGATACGCAGTATTTT. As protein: CASRRDHTTDTQYF.

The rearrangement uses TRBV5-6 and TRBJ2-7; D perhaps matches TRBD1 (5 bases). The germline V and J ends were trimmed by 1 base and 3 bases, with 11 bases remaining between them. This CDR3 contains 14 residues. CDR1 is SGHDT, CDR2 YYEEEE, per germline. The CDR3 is CASSLTGDRYEQYF. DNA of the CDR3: TGTGCCAGCAGCTTGACAGGAGACCGCTACGAGCAGTACTTC.

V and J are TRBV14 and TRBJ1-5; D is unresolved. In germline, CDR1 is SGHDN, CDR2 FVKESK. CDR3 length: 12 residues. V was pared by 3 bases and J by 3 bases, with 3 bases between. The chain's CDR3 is CASSQHNQPQHF. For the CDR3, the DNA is TGTGCCAGCAGCCAGCACAATCAGCCCCAGCATTTT.

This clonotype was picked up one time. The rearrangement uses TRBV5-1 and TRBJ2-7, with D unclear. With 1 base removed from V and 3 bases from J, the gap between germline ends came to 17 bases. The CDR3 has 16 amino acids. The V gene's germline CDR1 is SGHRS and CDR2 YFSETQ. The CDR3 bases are TGCGCCAGCAGCTTGCGGTTTGGAAAAGGGCTCTACGAGCAGTACTTC. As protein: CASSLRFGKGLYEQYF.

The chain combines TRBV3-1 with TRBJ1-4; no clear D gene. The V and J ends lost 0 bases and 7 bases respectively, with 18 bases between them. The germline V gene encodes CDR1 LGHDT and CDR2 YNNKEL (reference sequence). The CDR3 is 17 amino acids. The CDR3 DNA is TGTGCCAGCAGCCAAGATCGGGCCCCCTTGCCGGGTGAAAAACTGTTTTTT. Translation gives CASSQDRAPLPGEKLFF.

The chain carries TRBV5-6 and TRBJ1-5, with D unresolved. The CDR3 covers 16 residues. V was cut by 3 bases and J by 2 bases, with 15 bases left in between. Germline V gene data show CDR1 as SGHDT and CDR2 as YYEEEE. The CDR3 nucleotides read TGTGCCAGCAGCTCACTGCGTCGGGGTGGCAATCAGCCCCAGCATTTT. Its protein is CASSSLRRGGNQPQHF.

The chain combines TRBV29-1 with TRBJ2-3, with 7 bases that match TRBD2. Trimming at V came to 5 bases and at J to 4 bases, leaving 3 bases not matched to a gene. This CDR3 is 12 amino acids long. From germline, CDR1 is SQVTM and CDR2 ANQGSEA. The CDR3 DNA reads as TGCAGCGTTCGGGGGGACTCAGATACGCAGTATTTT. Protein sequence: CSVRGDSDTQYF.